This T cell receptor beta chain stems from a study of blood T cell repertoires in COVID-19. Per the authors' pipeline: Reference gene primers were amplified, and this amplification served to estimate nucleated cell counts. Measured with immunoSEQ multiplex PCR; TCRdb has only the in-frame clones, and not every one. That table is the source of V, J and clone size, and D and trimming were worked out from the DNA. The sample gives 120,000 to 150,000 clones, more than 80% of which show up once; roughly 13% is in the top ten. This receptor was identified in a man between 18 and 29 years old with COVID-19, enrolled during active disease. The specimen sequenced was peripheral blood.

CDR3 sequence: CASSQLARGAGGELFF. DNA for the CDR3: TGCGCCAGCAGCCAACTGGCTAGGGGAGCGGGCGGGGAGCTGTTTTTT. V usage is TRBV4-1 and J usage is TRBJ2-2, with D perhaps TRBD2 (6 bases). The CDR3 runs to 16 residues. The V end lost 2 bases, the J end lost 7 bases, and 17 bases lay between the germline ends. Germline values: CDR1 MGHRA, CDR2 YSYEKL.